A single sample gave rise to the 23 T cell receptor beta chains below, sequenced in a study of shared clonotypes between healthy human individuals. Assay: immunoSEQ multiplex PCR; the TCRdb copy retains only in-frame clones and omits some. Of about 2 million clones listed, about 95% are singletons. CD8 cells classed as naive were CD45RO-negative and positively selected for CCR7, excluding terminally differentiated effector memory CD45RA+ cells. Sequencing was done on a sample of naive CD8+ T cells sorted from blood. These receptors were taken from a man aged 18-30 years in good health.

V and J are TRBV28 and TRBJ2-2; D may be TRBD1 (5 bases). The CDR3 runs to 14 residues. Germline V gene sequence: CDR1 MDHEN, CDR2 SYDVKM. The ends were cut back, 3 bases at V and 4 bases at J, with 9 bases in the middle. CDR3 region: CASSFRQFTGELFF. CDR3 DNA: TGTGCCAGCAGTTTCAGACAGTTCACCGGGGAGCTGTTTTTT.

The CDR3 here is CASSVGEGMNTEAFF. In nucleotides, the CDR3 is TGTGCCAGCAGCGTTGGGGAAGGAATGAACACTGAAGCTTTCTTT. The chain couples TRBV9 to TRBJ1-1; no reliable D call. The germline V and J ends were trimmed by 2 bases and 0 bases, with 11 bases remaining between them. Germline lookup yields CDR1 SGDLS and CDR2 YYNGEE. The CDR3 runs 15 residues.

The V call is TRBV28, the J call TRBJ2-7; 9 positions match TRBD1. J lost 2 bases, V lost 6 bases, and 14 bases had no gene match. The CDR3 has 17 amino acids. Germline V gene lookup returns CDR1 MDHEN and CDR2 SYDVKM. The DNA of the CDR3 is TGTGCCAGCAGCCATAGATCCTTAGACAGGGGGACCTACGAGCAGTACTTC. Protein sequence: CASSHRSLDRGTYEQYF.

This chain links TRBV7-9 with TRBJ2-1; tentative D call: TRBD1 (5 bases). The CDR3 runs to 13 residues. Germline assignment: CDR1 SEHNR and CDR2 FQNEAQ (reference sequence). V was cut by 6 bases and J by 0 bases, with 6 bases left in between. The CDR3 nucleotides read TGTGCCAGCAGGGGGCCCTCCTACAATGAGCAGTTCTTC. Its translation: CASRGPSYNEQFF.

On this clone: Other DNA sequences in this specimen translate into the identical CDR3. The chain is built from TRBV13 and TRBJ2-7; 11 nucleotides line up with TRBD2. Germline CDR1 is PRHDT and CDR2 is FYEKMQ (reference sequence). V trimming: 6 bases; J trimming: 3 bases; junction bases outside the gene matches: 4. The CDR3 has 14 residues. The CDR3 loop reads CASSPGTSGYEQYF. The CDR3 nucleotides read TGTGCCAGCAGTCCCGGGACTAGCGGCTACGAGCAGTACTTC.

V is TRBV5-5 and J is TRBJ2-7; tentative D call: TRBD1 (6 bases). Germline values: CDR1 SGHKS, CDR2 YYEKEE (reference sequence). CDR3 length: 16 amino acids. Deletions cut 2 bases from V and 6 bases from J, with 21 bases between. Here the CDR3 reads CASSFRPVQGITEQYF. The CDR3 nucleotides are TGTGCCAGCAGCTTTCGACCCGTCCAGGGGATTACCGAGCAGTACTTC. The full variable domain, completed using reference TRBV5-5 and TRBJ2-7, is DAGVTQSPTHLIKTRGQQVTLRCSPISGHKSVSWYQQVLGQGPQFIFQYYEKEERGRGNFPDRFSARQFPNYSSELNVNALLLGDSALYLCASSFRPVQGITEQYFGPGTRLTVT.

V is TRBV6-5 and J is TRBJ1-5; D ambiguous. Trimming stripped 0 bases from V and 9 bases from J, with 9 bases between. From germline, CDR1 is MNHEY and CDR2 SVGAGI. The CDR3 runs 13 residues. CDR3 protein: CASSYSEVRPQHF. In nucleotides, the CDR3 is TGTGCCAGCAGTTACTCGGAGGTGAGGCCCCAGCATTTT.

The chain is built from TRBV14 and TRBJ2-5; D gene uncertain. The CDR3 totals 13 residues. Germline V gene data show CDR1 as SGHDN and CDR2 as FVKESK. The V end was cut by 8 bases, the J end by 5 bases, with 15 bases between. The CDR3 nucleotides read TGTGCCAGCCGACGTAGCCCGGCGGAGACCCAGTACTTC. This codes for CASRRSPAETQYF.

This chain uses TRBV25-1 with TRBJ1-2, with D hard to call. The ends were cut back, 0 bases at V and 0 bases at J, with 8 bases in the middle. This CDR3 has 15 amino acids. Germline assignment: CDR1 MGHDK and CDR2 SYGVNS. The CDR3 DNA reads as TGTGCCAGCAGTGAATATGGCGGTTCTAACTATGGCTACACCTTC. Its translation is CASSEYGGSNYGYTF.

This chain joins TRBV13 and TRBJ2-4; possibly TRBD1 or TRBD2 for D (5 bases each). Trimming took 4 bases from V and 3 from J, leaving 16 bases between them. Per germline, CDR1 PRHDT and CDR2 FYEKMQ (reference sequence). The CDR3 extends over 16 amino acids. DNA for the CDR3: TGTGCCAGCAGCTCCCGAGGGGAATGGGACAAAAACATTCAGTACTTC. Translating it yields CASSSRGEWDKNIQYF.

The CDR3 loop reads CASSGPGWRNTDTQYF. The CDR3 region has the DNA TGTGCCAGCAGTGGGCCAGGTTGGAGGAACACAGATACGCAGTATTTT. V and J are TRBV6-1 and TRBJ2-3, with D maybe TRBD2 (5 bases). Between the trimmed V and J ends, which lost 4 bases and 2 bases, there was a span of 16 bases. Per the germline V gene, CDR1 is MNHNS and CDR2 is SASEGT. The CDR3 spans 16 residues.

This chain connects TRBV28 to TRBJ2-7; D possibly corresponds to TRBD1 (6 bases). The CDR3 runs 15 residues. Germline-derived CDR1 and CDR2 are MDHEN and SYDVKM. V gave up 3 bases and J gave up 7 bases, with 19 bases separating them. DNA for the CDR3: TGTGCCAGCAGTTTTATAACAGGGACCTCGGGGGAGCAGTACTTC. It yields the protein CASSFITGTSGEQYF.

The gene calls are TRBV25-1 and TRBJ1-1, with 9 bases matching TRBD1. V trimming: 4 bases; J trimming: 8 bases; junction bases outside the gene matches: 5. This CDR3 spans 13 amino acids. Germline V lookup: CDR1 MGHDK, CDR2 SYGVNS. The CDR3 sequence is CASSASTGGEAFF. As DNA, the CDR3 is TGTGCCAGCAGTGCAAGCACAGGGGGCGAAGCTTTCTTT. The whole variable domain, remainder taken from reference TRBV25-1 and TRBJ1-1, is EADIYQTPRYLVIGTGKKITLECSQTMGHDKMYWYQQDPGMELHLIHYSYGVNSTEKGDLSSESTVSRIRTEHFPLTLESARPSHTSQYLCASSASTGGEAFFGQGTRLTVV.

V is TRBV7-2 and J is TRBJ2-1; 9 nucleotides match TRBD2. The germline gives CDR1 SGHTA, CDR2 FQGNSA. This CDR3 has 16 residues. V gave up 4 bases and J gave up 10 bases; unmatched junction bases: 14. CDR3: CASSSVRLAETWEQFF. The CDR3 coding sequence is TGTGCCAGCAGCTCGGTCCGACTAGCGGAGACATGGGAGCAGTTCTTC. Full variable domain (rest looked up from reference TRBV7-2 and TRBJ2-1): GAGVSQSPSNKVTEKGKDVELRCDPISGHTALYWYRQSLGQGLEFLIYFQGNSAPDKSGLPSDRFSAERTGGSVSTLTIQRTQQEDSAVYLCASSSVRLAETWEQFFGPGTRLTVL.

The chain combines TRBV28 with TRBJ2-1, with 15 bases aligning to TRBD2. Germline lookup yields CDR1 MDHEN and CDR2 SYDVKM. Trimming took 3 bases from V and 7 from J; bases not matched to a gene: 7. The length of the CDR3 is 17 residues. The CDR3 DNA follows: TGTGCCAGCAGTTTGTACCCTGGGACTAGCGGGGGGAATGAGCAGTTCTTC. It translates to CASSLYPGTSGGNEQFF.

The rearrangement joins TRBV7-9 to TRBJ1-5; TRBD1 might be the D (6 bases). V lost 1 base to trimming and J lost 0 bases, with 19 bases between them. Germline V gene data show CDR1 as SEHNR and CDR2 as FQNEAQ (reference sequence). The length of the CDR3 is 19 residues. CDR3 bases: TGTGCCAGCAGCTTAGTAGGGGCAGGGGCGGATCTTAGCAATCAGCCCCAGCATTTT. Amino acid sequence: CASSLVGAGADLSNQPQHF.

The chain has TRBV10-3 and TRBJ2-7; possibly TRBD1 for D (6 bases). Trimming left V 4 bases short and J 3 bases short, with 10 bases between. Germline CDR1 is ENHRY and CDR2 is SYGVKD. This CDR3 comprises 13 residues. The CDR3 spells CAISGQEFYEQYF. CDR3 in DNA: TGTGCCATCAGTGGACAGGAGTTCTACGAGCAGTACTTC.

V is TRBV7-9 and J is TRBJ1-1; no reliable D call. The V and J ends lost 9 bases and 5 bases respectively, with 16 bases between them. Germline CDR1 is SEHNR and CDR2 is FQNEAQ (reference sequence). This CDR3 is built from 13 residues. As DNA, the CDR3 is TGTGCCAGTTCTCAGGCCATTGGGACTGAAGCTTTCTTT. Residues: CASSQAIGTEAFF.

CDR3 nucleotide sequence: TGTGCCAGCAGCGTAGGGGCAGGCTCTGGGGATGAGCAGTTCTTC. Its protein product is CASSVGAGSGDEQFF. The J gene is TRBJ2-1, the V gene TRBV9, with no clear D. Trimming left V 0 bases short and J 8 bases short, with 15 bases between. Germline V gene sequence: CDR1 SGDLS, CDR2 YYNGEE. The CDR3 is 15 residues long.

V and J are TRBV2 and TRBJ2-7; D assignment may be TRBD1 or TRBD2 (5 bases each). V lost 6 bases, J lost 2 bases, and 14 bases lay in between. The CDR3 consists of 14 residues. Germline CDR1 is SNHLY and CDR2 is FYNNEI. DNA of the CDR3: TGTGCCAGCAGATTCCGGGACGGGACCTACGAGCAGTACTTC. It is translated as CASRFRDGTYEQYF. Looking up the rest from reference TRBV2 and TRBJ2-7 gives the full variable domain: EPEVTQTPSHQVTQMGQEVILRCVPISNHLYFYWYRQILGQKVEFLVSFYNNEISEKSEIFDDQFSVERPDGSNFTLKIRSTKLEDSAMYFCASRFRDGTYEQYFGPGTRLTVT.

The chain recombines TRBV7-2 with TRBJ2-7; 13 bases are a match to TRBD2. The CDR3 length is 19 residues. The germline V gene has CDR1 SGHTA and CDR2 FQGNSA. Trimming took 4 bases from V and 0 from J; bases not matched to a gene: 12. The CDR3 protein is CASSYPSGLAGPYSYEQYF. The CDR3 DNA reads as TGTGCCAGCAGCTACCCCTCGGGACTAGCGGGGCCTTACTCCTACGAGCAGTACTTC.

This chain's CDR3 is CASSPGPDEANYGYTF. In nucleotides, the CDR3 is TGTGCCAGCAGCCCTGGCCCGGACGAAGCTAACTATGGCTACACCTTC. V gene TRBV5-5 combines with J gene TRBJ1-2; D call uncertain. Per germline, CDR1 SGHKS and CDR2 YYEKEE (reference sequence). CDR3 size: 16 residues. Trimming stripped 4 bases from V and 0 bases from J, with 16 bases between.

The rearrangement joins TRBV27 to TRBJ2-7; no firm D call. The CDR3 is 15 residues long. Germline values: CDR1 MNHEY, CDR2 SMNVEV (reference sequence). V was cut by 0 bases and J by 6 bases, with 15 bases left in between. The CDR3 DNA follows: TGTGCCAGCAGTTTATCTCCGGATTGGTTAGGCGAGCAGTACTTC. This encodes CASSLSPDWLGEQYF.